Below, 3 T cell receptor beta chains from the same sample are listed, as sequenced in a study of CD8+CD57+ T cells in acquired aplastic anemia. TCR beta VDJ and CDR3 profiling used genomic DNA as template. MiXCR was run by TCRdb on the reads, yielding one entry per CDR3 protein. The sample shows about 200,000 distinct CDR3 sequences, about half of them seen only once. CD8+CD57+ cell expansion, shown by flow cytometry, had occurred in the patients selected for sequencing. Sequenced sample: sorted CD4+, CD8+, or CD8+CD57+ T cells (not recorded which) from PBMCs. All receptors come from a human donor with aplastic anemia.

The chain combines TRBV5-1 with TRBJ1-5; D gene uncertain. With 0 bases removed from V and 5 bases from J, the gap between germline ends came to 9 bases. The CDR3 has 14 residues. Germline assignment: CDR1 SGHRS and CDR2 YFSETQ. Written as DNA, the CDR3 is TGCGCCAGCAGCTTGGCCGCGACCTATCAGCCCCAGCATTTT. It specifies CASSLAATYQPQHF.

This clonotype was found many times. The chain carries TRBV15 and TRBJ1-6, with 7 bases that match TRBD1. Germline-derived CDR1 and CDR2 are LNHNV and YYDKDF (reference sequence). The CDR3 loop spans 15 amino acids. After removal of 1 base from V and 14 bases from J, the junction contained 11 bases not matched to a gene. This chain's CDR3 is CATSRAPNQGETLHF. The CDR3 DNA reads TGTGCCACCAGCAGAGCCCCGAATCAGGGGGAAACCCTCCACTTT. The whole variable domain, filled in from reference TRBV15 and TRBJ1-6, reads DAMVIQNPRYQVTQFGKPVTLSCSQTLNHNVMYWYQQKSSQAPKLLFHYYDKDFNNEADTPDNFQSRRPNTSFCFLDIRSPGLGDTAMYLCATSRAPNQGETLHFGNGTRLTVT.

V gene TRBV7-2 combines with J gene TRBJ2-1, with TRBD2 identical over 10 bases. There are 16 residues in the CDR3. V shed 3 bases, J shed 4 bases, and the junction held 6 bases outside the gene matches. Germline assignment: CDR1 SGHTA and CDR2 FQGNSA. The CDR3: CASSFISGGTYNEQFF. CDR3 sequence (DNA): TGTGCCAGCAGCTTTATTAGCGGGGGGACTTACAATGAGCAGTTCTTC.